This entry lists 9 T cell receptor beta chains sequenced from one sample in a study of cytomegalovirus exposure and HLA in healthy donors. 60 Vbeta and 13 Jbeta primers were used in PCR. Only in-frame clones appear in the TCRdb table, and some are missing; sequencing was by immunoSEQ multiplex PCR. Of 200,000 to 250,000 clones in the sample, 70% to 85% were seen once. The sample taken for sequencing was PBMCs. The receptors shown here come from a woman aged 40 to 49 in good health and CMV-seronegative.

This chain links TRBV5-1 with TRBJ1-2, with TRBD1 as a possible D gene (5 bases). Germline CDR1 SGHRS, CDR2 YFSETQ. There are 14 residues in the CDR3. V shed 4 bases and J shed 4 bases, with 14 bases lying between them. In DNA form, the CDR3 reads TGCGCCAGCAGCCTCGCCCAGGGAGGCTATGGCTACACCTTC. Residues: CASSLAQGGYGYTF.

V is TRBV9 and J is TRBJ2-2; TRBD2 matches at 8 bases. Per germline, CDR1 SGDLS and CDR2 YYNGEE. V lost 7 bases to trimming and J lost 7 bases; unmatched junction nucleotides: 6. The CDR3 is 13 amino acids. DNA of the CDR3: TGTGCCAGCGGGACTAGTACGGACGGGGAGCTGTTTTTT. It yields the protein CASGTSTDGELFF.

J is TRBJ1-2 and V is TRBV7-9; TRBD1 matches at 7 bases. CDR1 is SEHNR, CDR2 FQNEAQ, per germline (reference sequence). This CDR3 spans 13 amino acids. The trim removed 4 bases at V and 7 bases at J, leaving 6 bases unmatched. CDR3 in amino acids: CASSWTGGFGYTF. The CDR3 nucleotides are TGTGCCAGCAGCTGGACAGGCGGATTTGGCTACACCTTC.

CDR3 in amino acids: CASSFGQGISPLHF. The CDR3 DNA sequence: TGTGCCAGCAGCTTTGGACAGGGGATTTCACCCCTCCACTTT. J is TRBJ1-6 and V is TRBV7-2, with 9 bases aligning to TRBD1. Germline V gene lookup returns CDR1 SGHTA and CDR2 FQGNSA. CDR3 length: 14 amino acids. V trimming: 3 bases; J trimming: 9 bases; junction bases outside the gene matches: 3.

CDR3 nucleotides: TGTGCCAGCAGTTTCCAGGGCGGTTATGGCTACACCTTC. Its translation is CASSFQGGYGYTF. The chain uses TRBV28 and TRBJ1-2; possible D gene TRBD1, 5 bases. Germline assignment: CDR1 MDHEN and CDR2 SYDVKM. This CDR3 region has 13 residues. V was cut by 3 bases and J by 5 bases, with 10 bases left in between.

The chain has TRBV5-1 and TRBJ1-5; D remains unclear. V gave up 0 bases and J gave up 5 bases, with 12 bases separating them. Per germline, CDR1 SGHRS and CDR2 YFSETQ. CDR3 length: 15 residues. The CDR3: CASSLDGDEDQPQHF. In DNA form, the CDR3 reads TGCGCCAGCAGCTTGGACGGGGATGAGGATCAGCCCCAGCATTTT.

The gene calls are TRBV7-8 and TRBJ1-1; no definite D call. The CDR3 sequence is 12 residues long. V was shortened by 5 bases and J by 0 bases, with 4 bases between the two germline ends. Per germline, CDR1 SGHVS and CDR2 FQNEAQ. DNA for the CDR3: TGTGCCAGCAGCCTTATGAACACTGAAGCTTTCTTT. This encodes CASSLMNTEAFF.

The J gene is TRBJ2-7, the V gene TRBV19; TRBD2 is a possible D gene (6 bases). Germline-derived CDR1 and CDR2 are LNHDA and SQIVND (reference sequence). V shed 4 bases and J shed 0 bases, with 13 bases lying between them. CDR3 length: 15 residues. CDR3 region: CASSRRGGSSYEQYF. The CDR3 coding sequence is TGTGCCAGTAGTAGGCGGGGTGGAAGCTCCTACGAGCAGTACTTC.

The rearrangement links TRBV29-1 to TRBJ1-1, with D hard to call. Germline loops: CDR1 SQVTM, CDR2 ANQGSEA. The CDR3 sequence is 10 residues long. Trimming shortened V by 4 bases and J by 7 bases, and 7 bases separated the two germline ends. In DNA form, the CDR3 reads TGCAGCGTTGCAAGAGGTGAAGCTTTCTTT. It specifies CSVARGEAFF.